This record looks at one TCR beta chain sequence and its context. Its antigen is undetermined. This entry belongs to a study of vaccination and CD4 T cells after COVID-19. The Oncomine TCR Beta short-read assay was what sequenced the DNA obtained from cultured CD4+ T cells. Once CD4+ T cells had been cultured, genomic DNA was extracted from them. One entry per CDR3 protein results from TCRdb running MiXCR on the PCR reads. Counted here are around 10,000 distinct CDR3 sequences, less than 35% occurring once; the ten biggest clones make up 27%. Treatment here: roughly ten-day PBMC culture with coronavirus spike peptide pools or control peptides (ViraFEST assay). From the unexposed donor, CD4+ T cells were collected ahead of the COVID-19 pandemic (2011-2018). The CDR3 runs to 15 residues. V was clipped by 5 bases and J by 0 bases, with 11 bases between them. Germline V CDR1 and CDR2: SGHTA, FQGTGA.

Sequencing input: CD4+ T cells from blood, cultured in vitro. This receptor was obtained from a human donor in good health. V and J are TRBV7-3 and TRBJ1-3; the D gene is possibly TRBD1 (5 bases). CDR3 bases: TGTGCCAGCAGCACAGGAGGATTCTCTGGAAACACCATATATTTT. The encoded protein is CASSTGGFSGNTIYF.